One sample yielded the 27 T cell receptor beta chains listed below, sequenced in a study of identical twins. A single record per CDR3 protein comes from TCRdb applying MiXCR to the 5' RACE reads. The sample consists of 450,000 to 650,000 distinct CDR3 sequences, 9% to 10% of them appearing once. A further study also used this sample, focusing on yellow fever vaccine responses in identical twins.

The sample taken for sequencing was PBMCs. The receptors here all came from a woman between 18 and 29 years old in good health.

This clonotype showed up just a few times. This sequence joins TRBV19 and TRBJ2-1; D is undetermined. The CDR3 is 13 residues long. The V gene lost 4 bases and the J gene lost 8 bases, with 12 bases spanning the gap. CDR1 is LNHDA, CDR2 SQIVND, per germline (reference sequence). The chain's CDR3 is CASSTWALDEQFF. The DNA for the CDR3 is TGTGCCAGTAGTACCTGGGCCTTGGATGAGCAGTTCTTC.

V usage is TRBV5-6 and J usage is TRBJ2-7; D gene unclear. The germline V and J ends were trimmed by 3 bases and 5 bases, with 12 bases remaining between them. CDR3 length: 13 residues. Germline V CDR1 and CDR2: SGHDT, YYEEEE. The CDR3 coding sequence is TGTGCCAGCAGCTCCAGCTTAGGTCACGAGCAGTACTTC. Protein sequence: CASSSSLGHEQYF.

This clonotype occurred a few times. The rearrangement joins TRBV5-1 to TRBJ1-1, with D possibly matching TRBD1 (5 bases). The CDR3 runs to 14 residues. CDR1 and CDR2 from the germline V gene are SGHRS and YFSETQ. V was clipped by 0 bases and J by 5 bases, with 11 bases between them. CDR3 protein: CASSLVMEGTEAFF. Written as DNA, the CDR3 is TGCGCCAGCAGCTTGGTTATGGAGGGGACTGAAGCTTTCTTT.

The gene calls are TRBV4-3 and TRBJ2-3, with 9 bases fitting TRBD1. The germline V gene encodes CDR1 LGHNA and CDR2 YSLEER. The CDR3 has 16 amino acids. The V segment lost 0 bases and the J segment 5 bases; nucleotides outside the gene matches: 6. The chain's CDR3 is CASSQDTGGLGDTQYF. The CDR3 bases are TGCGCCAGCAGCCAAGATACAGGGGGCCTAGGAGATACGCAGTATTTT.

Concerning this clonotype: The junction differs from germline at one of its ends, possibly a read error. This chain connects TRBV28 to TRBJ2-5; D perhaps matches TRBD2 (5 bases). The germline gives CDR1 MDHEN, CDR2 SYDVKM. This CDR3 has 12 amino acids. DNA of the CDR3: TGTGCCAGCAGCCGGGGAATGGAGATCCAGTACTTC. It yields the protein CASSRGMEIQYF.

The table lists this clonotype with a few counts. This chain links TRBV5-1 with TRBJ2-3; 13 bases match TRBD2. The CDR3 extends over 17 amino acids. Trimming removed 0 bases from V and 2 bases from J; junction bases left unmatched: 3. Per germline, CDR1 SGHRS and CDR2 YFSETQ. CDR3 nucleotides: TGCGCCAGCAGCTTGGGAGGACTAGCGGGGGTCACAGATACGCAGTATTTT. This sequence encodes CASSLGGLAGVTDTQYF.

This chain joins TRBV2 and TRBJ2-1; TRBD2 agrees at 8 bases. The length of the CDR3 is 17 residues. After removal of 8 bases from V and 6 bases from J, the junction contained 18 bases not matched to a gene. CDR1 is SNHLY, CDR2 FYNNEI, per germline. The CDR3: CASVTRRRGSGTNEQFF. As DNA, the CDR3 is TGTGCCAGCGTAACCCGGCGGCGGGGTAGCGGGACCAATGAGCAGTTCTTC.

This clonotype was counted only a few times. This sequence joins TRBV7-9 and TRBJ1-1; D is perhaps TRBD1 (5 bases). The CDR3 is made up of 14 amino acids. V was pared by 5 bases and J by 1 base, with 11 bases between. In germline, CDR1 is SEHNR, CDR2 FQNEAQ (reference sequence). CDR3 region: CASSETGANTEAFF. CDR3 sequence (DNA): TGTGCCAGCAGCGAGACCGGGGCGAACACTGAAGCTTTCTTT.

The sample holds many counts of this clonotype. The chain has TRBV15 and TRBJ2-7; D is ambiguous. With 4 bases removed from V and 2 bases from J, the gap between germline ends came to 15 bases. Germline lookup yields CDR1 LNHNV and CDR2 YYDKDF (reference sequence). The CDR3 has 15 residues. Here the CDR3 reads CATSTRGDGAYEQYF. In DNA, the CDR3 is TGTGCCACCAGCACACGAGGCGACGGAGCCTACGAGCAGTACTTC.

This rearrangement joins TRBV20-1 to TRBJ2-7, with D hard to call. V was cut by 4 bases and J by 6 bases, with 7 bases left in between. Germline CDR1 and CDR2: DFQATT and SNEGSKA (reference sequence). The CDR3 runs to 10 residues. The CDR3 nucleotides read TGCAGTGCTACCCACACCGAGCAGTACTTC. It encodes CSATHTEQYF.

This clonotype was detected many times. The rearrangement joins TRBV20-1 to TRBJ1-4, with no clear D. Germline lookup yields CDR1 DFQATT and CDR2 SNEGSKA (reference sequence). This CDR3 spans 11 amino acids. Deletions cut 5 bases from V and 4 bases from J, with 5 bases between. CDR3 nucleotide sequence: TGCAGTGCTCGATATAATGAAAAACTGTTTTTT. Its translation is CSARYNEKLFF.

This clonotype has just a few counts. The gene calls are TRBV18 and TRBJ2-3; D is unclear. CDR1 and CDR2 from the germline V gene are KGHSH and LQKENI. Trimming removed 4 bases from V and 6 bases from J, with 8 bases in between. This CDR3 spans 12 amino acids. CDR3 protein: CASSRSRDTQYF. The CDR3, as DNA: TGTGCCAGCTCACGCTCCAGGGATACGCAGTATTTT.

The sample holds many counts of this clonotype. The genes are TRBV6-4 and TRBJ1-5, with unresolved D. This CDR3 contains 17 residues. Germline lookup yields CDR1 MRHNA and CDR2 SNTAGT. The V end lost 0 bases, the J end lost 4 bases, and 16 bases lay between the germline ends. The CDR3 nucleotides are TGTGCCAGCAGTGACTCATTGAACCTACTCGGTAATCAGCCCCAGCATTTT. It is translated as CASSDSLNLLGNQPQHF.

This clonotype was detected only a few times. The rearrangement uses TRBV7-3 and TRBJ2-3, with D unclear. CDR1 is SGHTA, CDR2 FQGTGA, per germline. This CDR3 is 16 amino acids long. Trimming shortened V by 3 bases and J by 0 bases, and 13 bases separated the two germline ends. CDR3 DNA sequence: TGTGCCAGCAGCTTTACGGGCAGCGCTAGCACAGATACGCAGTATTTT. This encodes CASSFTGSASTDTQYF.

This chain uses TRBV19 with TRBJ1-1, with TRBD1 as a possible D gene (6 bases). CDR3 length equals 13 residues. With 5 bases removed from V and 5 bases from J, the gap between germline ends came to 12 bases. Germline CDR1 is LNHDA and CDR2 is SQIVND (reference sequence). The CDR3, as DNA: TGTGCCAGTAGTCAAACAGGGAGGACTGAAGCTTTCTTT. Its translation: CASSQTGRTEAFF.

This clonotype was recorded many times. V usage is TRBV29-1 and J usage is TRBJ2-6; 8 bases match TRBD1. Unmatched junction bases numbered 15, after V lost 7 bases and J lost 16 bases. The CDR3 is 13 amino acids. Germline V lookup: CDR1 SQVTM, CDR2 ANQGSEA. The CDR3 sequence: CSATDREARFLTF. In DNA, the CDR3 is TGCAGCGCCACGGACAGGGAAGCGAGGTTTCTGACTTTC.

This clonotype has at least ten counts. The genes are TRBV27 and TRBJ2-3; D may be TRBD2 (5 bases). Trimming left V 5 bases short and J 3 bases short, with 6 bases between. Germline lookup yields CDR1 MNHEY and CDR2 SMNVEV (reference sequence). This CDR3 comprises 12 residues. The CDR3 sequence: CASSRLTDTQYF. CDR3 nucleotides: TGTGCCAGCAGTCGACTAACAGATACGCAGTATTTT.

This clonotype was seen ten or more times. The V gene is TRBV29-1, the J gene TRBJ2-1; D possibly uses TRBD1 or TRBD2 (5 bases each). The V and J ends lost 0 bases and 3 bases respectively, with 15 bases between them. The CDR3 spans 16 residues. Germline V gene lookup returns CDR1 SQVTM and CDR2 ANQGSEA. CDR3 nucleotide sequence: TGCAGCGTTGAAGATCGTGGGGGAACCAACTACAATGAGCAGTTCTTC. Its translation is CSVEDRGGTNYNEQFF.

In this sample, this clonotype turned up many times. The CDR3 DNA sequence: TGTGCCAGCAGTAGGGGTGTGGAGACCCAGTACTTC. This sequence encodes CASSRGVETQYF. V and J are TRBV28 and TRBJ2-5; tentative D call: TRBD1 (5 bases). The germline CDR1 and CDR2 sequences are MDHEN and SYDVKM. The CDR3 extends over 12 amino acids. V lost 5 bases, J lost 5 bases, and 9 bases lay in between.

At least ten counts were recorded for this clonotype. The DNA for the CDR3 is TGTGCCAGCAGCTTCCTCCTCCAGGGTGAAGAGACCCAGTACTTC. Its protein is CASSFLLQGEETQYF. This sequence joins TRBV11-2 and TRBJ2-5, with a possible D match to TRBD1 (5 bases). The CDR3 loop spans 15 amino acids. Trimming shortened V by 3 bases and J by 3 bases, and 14 bases separated the two germline ends. CDR1 and CDR2 (germline): SGHAT, FQNNGV.

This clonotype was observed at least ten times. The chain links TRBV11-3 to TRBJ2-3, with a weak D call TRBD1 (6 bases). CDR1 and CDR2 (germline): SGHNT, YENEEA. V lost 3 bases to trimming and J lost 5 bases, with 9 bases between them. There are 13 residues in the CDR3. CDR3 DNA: TGTGCCAGCAGCTTTACAGGGATAGATACGCAGTATTTT. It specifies CASSFTGIDTQYF.

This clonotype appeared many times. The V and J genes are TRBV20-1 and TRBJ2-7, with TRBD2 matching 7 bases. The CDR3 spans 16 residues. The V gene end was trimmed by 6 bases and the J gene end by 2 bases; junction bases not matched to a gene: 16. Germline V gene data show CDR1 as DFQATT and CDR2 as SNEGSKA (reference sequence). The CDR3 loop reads CSAPRGRSGLPYEQYF. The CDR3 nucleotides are TGCAGTGCCCCGCGGGGCAGGTCGGGACTACCCTACGAGCAGTACTTC.

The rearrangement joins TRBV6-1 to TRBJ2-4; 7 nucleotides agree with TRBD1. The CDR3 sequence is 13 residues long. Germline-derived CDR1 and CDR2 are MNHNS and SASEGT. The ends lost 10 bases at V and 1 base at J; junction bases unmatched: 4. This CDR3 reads CANSGGAKNIQYF. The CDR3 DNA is TGTGCCAACTCAGGGGGTGCCAAAAACATTCAGTACTTC.

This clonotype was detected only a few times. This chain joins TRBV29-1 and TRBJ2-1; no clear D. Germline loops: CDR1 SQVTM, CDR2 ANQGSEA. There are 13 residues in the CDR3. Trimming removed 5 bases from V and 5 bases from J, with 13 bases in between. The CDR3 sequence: CSVTRKWDNEQFF. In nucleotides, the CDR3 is TGCAGCGTTACGCGGAAATGGGACAATGAGCAGTTCTTC.

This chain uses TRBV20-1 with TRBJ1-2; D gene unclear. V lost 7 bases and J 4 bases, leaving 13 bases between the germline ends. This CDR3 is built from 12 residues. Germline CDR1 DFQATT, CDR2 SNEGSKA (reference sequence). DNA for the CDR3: TGCAGTGTTGAATCTGGAGCCTATGGCTACACCTTC. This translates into CSVESGAYGYTF.

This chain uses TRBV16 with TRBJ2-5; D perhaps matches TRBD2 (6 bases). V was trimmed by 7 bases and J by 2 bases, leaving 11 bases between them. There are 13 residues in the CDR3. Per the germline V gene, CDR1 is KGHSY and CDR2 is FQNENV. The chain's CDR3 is CASTAGNQETQYF. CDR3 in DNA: TGTGCCAGCACCGCGGGGAATCAAGAGACCCAGTACTTC. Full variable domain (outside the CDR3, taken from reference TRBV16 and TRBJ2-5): GEEVAQTPKHLVRGEGQKAKLYCAPIKGHSYVFWYQQVLKNEFKFLISFQNENVFDETGMPKERFSAKCLPNSPCSLEIQATKLEDSAVYFCASTAGNQETQYFGPGTRLLVL.

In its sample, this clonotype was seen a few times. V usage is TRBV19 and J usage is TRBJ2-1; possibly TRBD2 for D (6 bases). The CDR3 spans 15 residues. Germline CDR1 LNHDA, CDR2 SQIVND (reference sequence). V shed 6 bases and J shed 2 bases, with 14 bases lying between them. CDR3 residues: CASSGTANTYNEQFF. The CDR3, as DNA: TGTGCCAGTAGCGGGACTGCGAATACCTACAATGAGCAGTTCTTC.